This paragraph reports one TCR beta chain. The sample originates from a study of blood T cell repertoires in COVID-19. Overall study context: T cells, B-cell-depleted T cells, or PBMCs provided the cDNA or gDNA that served as material.

The CDR3 sequence is 14 residues long. Trimming removed 3 bases from V and 3 bases from J, with 11 bases in between. Per the germline V gene, CDR1 is KGHSH and CDR2 is LQKENI. The repertoire was sequenced with immunoSEQ multiplex PCR; TCRdb's copy has only in-frame clones and lacks some. The sample shows approximately 190,000 clones, about 83% of them seen only once. Sequencing was performed on peripheral blood. The rearrangement joins TRBV18 to TRBJ1-1, with D perhaps TRBD1 (5 bases). The clonotype was recovered from a woman in her sixties or seventies with active or convalescent COVID-19. The CDR3 coding sequence is TGTGCCAGCTCACCGCGACAGACTGACACTGAAGCTTTCTTT. It yields the protein CASSPRQTDTEAFF.